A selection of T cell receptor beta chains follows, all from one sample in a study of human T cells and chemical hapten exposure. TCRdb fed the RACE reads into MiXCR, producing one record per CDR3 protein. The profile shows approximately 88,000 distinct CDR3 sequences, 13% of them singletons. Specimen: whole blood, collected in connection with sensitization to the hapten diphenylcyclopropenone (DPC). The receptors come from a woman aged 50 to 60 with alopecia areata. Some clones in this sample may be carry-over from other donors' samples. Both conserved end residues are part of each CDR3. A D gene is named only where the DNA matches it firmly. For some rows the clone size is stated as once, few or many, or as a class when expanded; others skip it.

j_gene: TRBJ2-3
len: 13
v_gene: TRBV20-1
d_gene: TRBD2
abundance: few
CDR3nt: TGCAGTGCCCTCGGGACTAGCGGGAGTGCCATCCTTTTT
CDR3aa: CSALGTSGSAILF

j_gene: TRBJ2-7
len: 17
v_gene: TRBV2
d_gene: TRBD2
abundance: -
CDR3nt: TGTGCCAGCAGTCGGACTAGCGGGAGGGCCGGATCCTACGAGCAGTACTTC
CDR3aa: CASSRTSGRAGSYEQYF

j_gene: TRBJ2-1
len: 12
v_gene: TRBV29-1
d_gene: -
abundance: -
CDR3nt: TGCAGCATGGGGGATTCCCGAAATGAGCAGTTCTTC
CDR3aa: CSMGDSRNEQFF

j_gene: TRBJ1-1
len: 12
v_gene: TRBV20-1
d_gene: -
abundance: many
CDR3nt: TGCAGTGCGCCGACTGTTTTGGATGAAGCTTTCTTT
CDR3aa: CSAPTVLDEAFF

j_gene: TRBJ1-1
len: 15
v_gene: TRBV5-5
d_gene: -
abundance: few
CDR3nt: TGTGCCAGCAGCTTCTTCGGGGACTTGAACACTGAAGCTTTCTTT
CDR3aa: CASSFFGDLNTEAFF

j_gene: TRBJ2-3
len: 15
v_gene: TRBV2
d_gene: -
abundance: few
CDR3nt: TGTGCCAGCAGTGATCCGGGGGGCCCCCCAGATACGCAGTATTTT
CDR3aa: CASSDPGGPPDTQYF

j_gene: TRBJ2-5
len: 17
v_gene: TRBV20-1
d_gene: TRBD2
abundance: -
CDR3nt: TGCAGTGCTAGTCGCCTAGCGGGAGACCTTTTCCAAGAGACCCAGTACTTC
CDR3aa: CSASRLAGDLFQETQYF

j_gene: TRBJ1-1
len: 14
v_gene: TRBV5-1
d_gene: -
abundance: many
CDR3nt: TGCGCCAGCAGCTTGGAAGCACAGGCCGGTGAAGCTTTCTTT
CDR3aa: CASSLEAQAGEAFF

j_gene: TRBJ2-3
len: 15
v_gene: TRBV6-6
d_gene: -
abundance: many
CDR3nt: TGTGCCAGCAGTTATAGAGGGGCGGCCCCAGATACGCAGTATTTT
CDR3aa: CASSYRGAAPDTQYF

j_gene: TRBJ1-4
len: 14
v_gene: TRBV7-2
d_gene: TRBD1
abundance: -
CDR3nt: TGTGCCAGCAGCTCCCGACAGGGGGTTGAAAAACTGTTTTTT
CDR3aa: CASSSRQGVEKLFF

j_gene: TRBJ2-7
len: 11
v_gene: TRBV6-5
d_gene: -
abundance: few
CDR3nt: TGTGCCAGCAGTTACAAGCGGGAGCAGTACTTC
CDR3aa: CASSYKREQYF

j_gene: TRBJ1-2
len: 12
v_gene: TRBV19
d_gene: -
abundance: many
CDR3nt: TGTGCCAGTAGTAACCAGATCTATGGCTACACCTTC
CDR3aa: CASSNQIYGYTF

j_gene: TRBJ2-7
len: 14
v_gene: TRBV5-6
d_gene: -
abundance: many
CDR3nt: TGTGCCAGCAGCTCGGGCCCGGGATCCTACGAGCAGTACTTC
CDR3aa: CASSSGPGSYEQYF

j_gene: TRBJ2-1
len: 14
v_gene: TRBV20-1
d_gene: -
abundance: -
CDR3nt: TGCAGTGCTATTTGGCGGAGGACCTACAATGAGCAGTTCTTC
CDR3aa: CSAIWRRTYNEQFF

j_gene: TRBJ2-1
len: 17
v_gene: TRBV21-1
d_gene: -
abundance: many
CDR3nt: TGTGCCAGCTCCCCGCAAGCGGGAGGGCCTATTACCAGTGAGCAGTTCTTC
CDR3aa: CASSPQAGGPITSEQFF

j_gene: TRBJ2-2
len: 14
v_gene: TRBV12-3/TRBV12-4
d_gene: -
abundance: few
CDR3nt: TGTGCCAGCAGGGGCGGGATAAACACCGGGGAGCTGTTTTTT
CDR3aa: CASRGGINTGELFF

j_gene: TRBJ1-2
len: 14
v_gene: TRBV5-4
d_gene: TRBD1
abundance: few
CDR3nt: TGTGCCAGCAGCTCAGACAGGGGTTGGTATGGCTACACCTTC
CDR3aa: CASSSDRGWYGYTF

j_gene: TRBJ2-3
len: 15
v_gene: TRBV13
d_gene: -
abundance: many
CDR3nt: TGTGCCAGCAGCTTTAGAACGGTGAAAACAGATACGCAGTATTTT
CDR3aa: CASSFRTVKTDTQYF

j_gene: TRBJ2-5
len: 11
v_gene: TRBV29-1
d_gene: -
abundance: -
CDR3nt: TGCAGCGTTGTACGGCAGGAGACCCAGTACTTC
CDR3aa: CSVVRQETQYF

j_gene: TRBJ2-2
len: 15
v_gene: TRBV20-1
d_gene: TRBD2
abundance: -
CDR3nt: TGCAGTGCTCCCCGTGGAGGGGAGGGGACCGGGGAGCTGTTTTTT
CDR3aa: CSAPRGGEGTGELFF